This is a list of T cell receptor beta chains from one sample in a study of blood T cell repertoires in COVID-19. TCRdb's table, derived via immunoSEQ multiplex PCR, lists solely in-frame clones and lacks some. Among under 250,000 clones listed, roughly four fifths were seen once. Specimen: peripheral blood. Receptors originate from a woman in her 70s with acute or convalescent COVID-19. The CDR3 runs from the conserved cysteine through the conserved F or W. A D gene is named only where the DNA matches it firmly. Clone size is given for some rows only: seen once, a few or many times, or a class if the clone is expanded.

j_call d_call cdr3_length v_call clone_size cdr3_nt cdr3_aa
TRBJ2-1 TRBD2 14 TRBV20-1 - TGCAGTGCTAGTTCGGGACTAGCTTTGAATGAGCAGTTCTTC CSASSGLALNEQFF
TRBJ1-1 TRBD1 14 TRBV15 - TGTGCCACCAGCGCCCGGACAGGGAACACTGAAGCTTTCTTT CATSARTGNTEAFF
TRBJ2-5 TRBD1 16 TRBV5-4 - TGTGCCAGCAGCTTAAGCGACAGGGGGTTCGGAGAGACCCAGTACTTC CASSLSDRGFGETQYF
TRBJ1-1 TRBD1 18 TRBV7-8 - TGTGCCAGCAGCTTAGGATATGGGGACAGGCTTGGAAACACTGAAGCTTTCTTT CASSLGYGDRLGNTEAFF
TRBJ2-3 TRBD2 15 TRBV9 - TGTGCCAGCAGTGCGCTAGCGGGGGGGCTATATACGCAGTATTTT CASSALAGGLYTQYF
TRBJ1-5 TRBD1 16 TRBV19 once TGTGCCAGTAGTCCCGAGGACAGGGGAGGCAATCAGCCCCAGCATTTT CASSPEDRGGNQPQHF
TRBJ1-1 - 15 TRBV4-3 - TGCGCCAGCAGCCAAGAGGGCCAGGGAAGGACTGAAGCTTTCTTT CASSQEGQGRTEAFF
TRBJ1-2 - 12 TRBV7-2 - TGTGCCAGCAGCCAGCCGGGTGAGGCCTACACCTTC CASSQPGEAYTF
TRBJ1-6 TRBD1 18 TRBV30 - TGTGCCTGGAGTGATAGAGGGACAGGGGCTTACTATAATTCACCCCTCCACTTT CAWSDRGTGAYYNSPLHF
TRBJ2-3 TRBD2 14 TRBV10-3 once TGTGCCACCCGGACTAGCGCGAGCACAGATACGCAGTATTTT CATRTSASTDTQYF
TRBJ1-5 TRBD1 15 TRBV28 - TGTGCCACTGCAACCGGGACAGCGAGCAATCAGCCCCAGCATTTT CATATGTASNQPQHF
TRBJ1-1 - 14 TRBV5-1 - TGCGCCAGCGGCGGACAGATTCCGAACACTGAAGCTTTCTTT CASGGQIPNTEAFF
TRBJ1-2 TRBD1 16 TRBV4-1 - TGCGCCAGCAGCCAAGACGGACAGGGCCGGAACTATGGCTACACCTTC CASSQDGQGRNYGYTF
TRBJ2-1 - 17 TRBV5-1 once TGCGCCAGCAGCTTGGGACCCCGGGACGGGGACTCCAATGAGCAGTTCTTC CASSLGPRDGDSNEQFF
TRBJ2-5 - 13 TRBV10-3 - TGTGCCATCAGGCCGGTATCGGGGGAGACCCAGTACTTC CAIRPVSGETQYF
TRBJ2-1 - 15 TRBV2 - TGTGCCAGCAAGGTCCGGGACTTGTCCTACAATGAGCAGTTCTTC CASKVRDLSYNEQFF
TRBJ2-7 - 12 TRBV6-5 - TGTGCCAGCAGCCTACACACAGGCGAGCAGTACTTC CASSLHTGEQYF
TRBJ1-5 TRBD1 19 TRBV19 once TGTGCCAGTAGTGAACCCCCGGGACAGGGGGCAATCTTCAATCAGCCCCAGCATTTT CASSEPPGQGAIFNQPQHF
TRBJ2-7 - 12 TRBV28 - TGTGCCAGCAGTTTACGGGAAGTAGAGCAGTACTTC CASSLREVEQYF
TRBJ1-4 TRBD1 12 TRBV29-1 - TGCAGCGTTGGACAGGGATATGAAAAACTGTTTTTT CSVGQGYEKLFF
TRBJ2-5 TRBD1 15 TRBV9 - TGTGCCAGCAGCCCCGGCGGACAGGGACGGGAGACCCAGTACTTC CASSPGGQGRETQYF
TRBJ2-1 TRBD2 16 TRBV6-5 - TGTGCCAGCAGTTACGGTCTAGCGGGGGGGATAGGTGAGCAGTTCTTC CASSYGLAGGIGEQFF
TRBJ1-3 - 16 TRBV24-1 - TGTGCCACCAGTAGGGGGAACAGAGGCTCAGGAAACACCATATATTTT CATSRGNRGSGNTIYF
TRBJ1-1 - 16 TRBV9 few TGTGCCAGCAGTAGGACGCCGGGACAAATGAACACTGAAGCTTTCTTT CASSRTPGQMNTEAFF
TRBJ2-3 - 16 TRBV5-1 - TGCGCCAGCAGCCCGCCCTTGAGAGAAAGCACAGATACGCAGTATTTT CASSPPLRESTDTQYF
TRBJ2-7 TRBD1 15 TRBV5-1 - TGCGCCAGCAGCCCCGACGGGACAGGAAGATACGAGCAGTACTTC CASSPDGTGRYEQYF
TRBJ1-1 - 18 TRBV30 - TGTGCCTGGAGCGCATCTGGTGGGGCAGGCGACCGGTGGACTGAAGCTTTCTTT CAWSASGGAGDRWTEAFF
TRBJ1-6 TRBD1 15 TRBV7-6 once TGTGCCAGCAGCTTCAGGGGACAGTATAATTCACCCCTCCACTTT CASSFRGQYNSPLHF
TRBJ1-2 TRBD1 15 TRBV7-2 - TGTGCCAGCAGCTTAGGGGCCCGACAGGGCAATGGCTACACCTTC CASSLGARQGNGYTF
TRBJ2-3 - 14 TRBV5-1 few TGCGCCAGCAGCCCGGACAGAAACACAGATACGCAGTATTTT CASSPDRNTDTQYF
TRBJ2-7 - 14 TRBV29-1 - TGCAGCGTTGGTTCCGAAAGGAGCTCCTACGAGCAGTACTTC CSVGSERSSYEQYF
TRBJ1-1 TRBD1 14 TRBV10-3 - TGTGCCATCAGTGGACAGGGGGCTAATACTGAAGCTTTCTTT CAISGQGANTEAFF
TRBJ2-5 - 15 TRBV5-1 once TGCGCCAGCAGCGTTTCCGGCTTCGAGGGAGAGACCCAGTACTTC CASSVSGFEGETQYF
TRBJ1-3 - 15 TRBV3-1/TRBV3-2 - TGTGCCAGCAGCCAAGATCCCGGCTCTGGAAACACCATATATTTT CASSQDPGSGNTIYF
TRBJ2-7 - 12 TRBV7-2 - TGTGCCAGCAGCTTATACTCCTACGAGCAGTACTTC CASSLYSYEQYF
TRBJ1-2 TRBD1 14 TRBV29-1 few TGCAGCGTCTCCTTTGGGACAGGGACCTATGGCTACACCTTC CSVSFGTGTYGYTF
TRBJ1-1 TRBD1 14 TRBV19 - TGTGCCAGTAGTCTCGGACAGGTGAACACTGAAGCTTTCTTT CASSLGQVNTEAFF
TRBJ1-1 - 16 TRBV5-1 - TGCGCCAGCAGCTTTGGCGGGGGGCAAGGGGGAACTGAAGCTTTCTTT CASSFGGGQGGTEAFF
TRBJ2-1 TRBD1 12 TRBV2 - TGTGCCAGCAGTGGAGGGGGCCATGAGCAGTTCTTC CASSGGGHEQFF
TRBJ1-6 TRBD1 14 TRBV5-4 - TGTGCCAGCAGAGACCGGGACAGATATTCACCCCTCCACTTT CASRDRDRYSPLHF
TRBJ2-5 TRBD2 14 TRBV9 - TGTGCCAGCAGCGTAGAGGCGGGAGGAGAGACCCAGTACTTC CASSVEAGGETQYF
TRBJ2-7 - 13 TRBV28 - TGTGCCAGCAGTATAACAGGGATATACGAGCAGTACTTC CASSITGIYEQYF
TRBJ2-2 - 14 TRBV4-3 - TGCGCCAGCAGCCAACAACAGGATGCCGGGGAGCTGTTTTTT CASSQQQDAGELFF
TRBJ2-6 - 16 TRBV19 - TGTGCCAGTAGTATCGGGGGATTCTCTGGGGCCAACGTCCTGACTTTC CASSIGGFSGANVLTF
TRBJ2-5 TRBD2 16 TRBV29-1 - TGCAGCGTTGCTGGCCTAGCGGGGGGAACCCAAGAGACCCAGTACTTC CSVAGLAGGTQETQYF
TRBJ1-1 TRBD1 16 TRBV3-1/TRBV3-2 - TGTGCCAGCAGCCCCTCGTCCCGGGACAGGAACACTGAAGCTTTCTTT CASSPSSRDRNTEAFF
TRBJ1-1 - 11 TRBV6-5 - TGTGCCAGTCAGGGAAGCACTGAAGCTTTCTTT CASQGSTEAFF
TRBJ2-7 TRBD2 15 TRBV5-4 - TGTGCCAGCAGCTTCGGGGGGAGAAGCTCCTACGAGCAGTACTTC CASSFGGRSSYEQYF
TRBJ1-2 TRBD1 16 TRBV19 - TGTGCCAGTAGTATAGATCCGGCAGGGGGCGCCGATGGCTACACCTTC CASSIDPAGGADGYTF
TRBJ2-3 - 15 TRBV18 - TGTGCCAGCTCACCACCTGTGGGGGCCACAGATACGCAGTATTTT CASSPPVGATDTQYF